This is a list of T cell receptor beta chains from one sample in a study of T cells in Graves' hyperthyroidism and ophthalmopathy. One entry per CDR3 protein results from TCRdb running MiXCR on the multiplex PCR reads. The data hold 560,000 or so distinct CDR3 sequences, with less than 20% observed a single time. The material sequenced was blood. Receptors were obtained from a man aged 40-49 years with Graves' ophthalmopathy. Both conserved end residues are part of each CDR3. The D gene is left open where the match is weak. Size is stated for part of the rows, as once, few or many counts, or as a class when the clone is expanded.

v_gene: TRBV12-3/TRBV12-4; j_gene: TRBJ1-5; d_gene: TRBD1; abundance: few; CDR3nt: TGTGCCAGCAGCCACAGGGGGCGCATTCAGCCCCAGCATTTT; CDR3aa: CASSHRGRIQPQHF
v_gene: TRBV2; j_gene: TRBJ1-2; d_gene: TRBD1; abundance: many; CDR3nt: TGTGCCAGCAGTCCCGGGACAGGGGGCTTCAGGAACTATGGCTACACCTTC; CDR3aa: CASSPGTGGFRNYGYTF
v_gene: TRBV6-2/TRBV6-3; j_gene: TRBJ2-1; d_gene: TRBD2; abundance: many; CDR3nt: TGTGCCAGCCGTAGACCCCCTCGGTCTAGCGGTTACAATGAGCAGTTCTTC; CDR3aa: CASRRPPRSSGYNEQFF
v_gene: TRBV2; j_gene: TRBJ2-3; d_gene: .; abundance: .; CDR3nt: TGTGCCAGCAGGCCGACTAGTCTGCGCACAGATACGCAGTATTTT; CDR3aa: CASRPTSLRTDTQYF
v_gene: TRBV28; j_gene: TRBJ2-1; d_gene: .; abundance: .; CDR3nt: TGTGCCAGCAGTTTCGTGGGTGAGCAGCTCTTC; CDR3aa: CASSFVGEQLF
v_gene: TRBV7-2; j_gene: TRBJ1-1; d_gene: .; abundance: many; CDR3nt: TGTGCCAGCAGCCAACACAGGAGGAACACTGAAGCTTTCTTT; CDR3aa: CASSQHRRNTEAFF
v_gene: TRBV7-2; j_gene: TRBJ2-5; d_gene: TRBD2; abundance: .; CDR3nt: TGTGCCAGCACCACATCAGCGGGAGGGCCTGGGAAGACCCAGTACTTC; CDR3aa: CASTTSAGGPGKTQYF
v_gene: TRBV20-1; j_gene: TRBJ2-3; d_gene: TRBD2; abundance: few; CDR3nt: TGCAGTGCTAGAGAGGGTCTAGCGGGAATATCAGATACGCAGTATTTT; CDR3aa: CSAREGLAGISDTQYF
v_gene: TRBV29-1; j_gene: TRBJ2-2; d_gene: .; abundance: few; CDR3nt: TGCAGCGTTGACGTGGGTAACACCGGGGAGCTGTTTTTT; CDR3aa: CSVDVGNTGELFF
v_gene: TRBV6-1; j_gene: TRBJ1-6; d_gene: .; abundance: .; CDR3nt: TGTGCCAGCAGGATTAAGAATTCACCCCTCCACTTT; CDR3aa: CASRIKNSPLHF
v_gene: TRBV29-1; j_gene: TRBJ2-7; d_gene: TRBD1; abundance: few; CDR3nt: TGCAGCGTTGACGGACAGGGGATCTACGAGCAGTACTTC; CDR3aa: CSVDGQGIYEQYF
v_gene: TRBV20-1; j_gene: TRBJ2-3; d_gene: .; abundance: few; CDR3nt: TGCAGTGCTAGAGATACGGGCCTCGGGACAGATACGCAGTATTTT; CDR3aa: CSARDTGLGTDTQYF
v_gene: TRBV20-1; j_gene: TRBJ1-6; d_gene: .; abundance: many; CDR3nt: TGCAGTGCTTCCCAGGGGTCTGCCCTCCACTTT; CDR3aa: CSASQGSALHF
v_gene: TRBV7-8; j_gene: TRBJ2-7; d_gene: TRBD1; abundance: .; CDR3nt: TGTGCCAGCAGCTTGACAGGGGGCGCTACGTCCGCCTACGAGCAGTACTTC; CDR3aa: CASSLTGGATSAYEQYF
v_gene: TRBV7-2; j_gene: TRBJ1-2; d_gene: .; abundance: many; CDR3nt: TGTGCCAGCAGCTTAGCCCAGGGACGCCTTAACTATGGCTACACCTTC; CDR3aa: CASSLAQGRLNYGYTF
v_gene: TRBV30; j_gene: TRBJ1-6; d_gene: .; abundance: .; CDR3nt: TGTGCCTGTGTCTTGACGGTGAATTCACCCCTCCACTTT; CDR3aa: CACVLTVNSPLHF
v_gene: TRBV27; j_gene: TRBJ2-5; d_gene: TRBD2; abundance: many; CDR3nt: TGTGCCAGCAGCAGACCCCCGACTAGCGGGGGGTCCCAAGAGACCCAGTACTTC; CDR3aa: CASSRPPTSGGSQETQYF
v_gene: TRBV11-3; j_gene: TRBJ2-2; d_gene: TRBD1; abundance: many; CDR3nt: TGTGCCAGCAGCCTTTCCGGGACAGCGAACACCGGGGAGCTGTTTTTT; CDR3aa: CASSLSGTANTGELFF
v_gene: TRBV6-9; j_gene: TRBJ2-3; d_gene: .; abundance: few; CDR3nt: TGTGCCAGCAGTTCCTTAGGGGGAGTCACAGATACGCAGTATTTT; CDR3aa: CASSSLGGVTDTQYF
v_gene: TRBV4-3; j_gene: TRBJ2-7; d_gene: .; abundance: few; CDR3nt: TGCGCCAGCAGCCAAGACAAGGGAGGAGTTCCCTACGAGCAGTACTTC; CDR3aa: CASSQDKGGVPYEQYF
v_gene: TRBV11-2; j_gene: TRBJ1-1; d_gene: .; abundance: few; CDR3nt: TGTGCCAGCAGCTCCCCGGGACACCCGAACACTGAAGCTTTCTTT; CDR3aa: CASSSPGHPNTEAFF
v_gene: TRBV6-1; j_gene: TRBJ1-4; d_gene: .; abundance: few; CDR3nt: TGTGCCACCGGGTACAGTTCCCCTGAAAAACTGTTTTTT; CDR3aa: CATGYSSPEKLFF
v_gene: TRBV2; j_gene: TRBJ2-5; d_gene: .; abundance: many; CDR3nt: TGTGCCAGCAATAACGGCCCCGGGACCCAGTACTTC; CDR3aa: CASNNGPGTQYF
v_gene: TRBV20-1; j_gene: TRBJ2-3; d_gene: TRBD2; abundance: many; CDR3nt: TGCAGTGCAGAAACTAGCGGGGGGCCCCCAGATACGCAGTATTTT; CDR3aa: CSAETSGGPPDTQYF
v_gene: TRBV3-1; j_gene: TRBJ2-5; d_gene: .; abundance: .; CDR3nt: TGTGCCAGCAGCCAAGATCTTACGGTGGCTAATGAAGAGACCCAGTACTTC; CDR3aa: CASSQDLTVANEETQYF
v_gene: TRBV29-1; j_gene: TRBJ1-2; d_gene: .; abundance: few; CDR3nt: TGCAGCGTAGCATACAGCTATGGCTACACCTTC; CDR3aa: CSVAYSYGYTF
v_gene: TRBV11-3; j_gene: TRBJ2-5; d_gene: .; abundance: many; CDR3nt: TGTGCCAGCAGCTCGACAGGATCAGGTTGGGAGACCCAGTACTTC; CDR3aa: CASSSTGSGWETQYF
v_gene: TRBV7-2; j_gene: TRBJ2-3; d_gene: TRBD2; abundance: .; CDR3nt: TGTGCCAGCAGCTTAGCACTAGCGGTTCCGCCAGATACGCAGTATTTT; CDR3aa: CASSLALAVPPDTQYF
v_gene: TRBV7-9; j_gene: TRBJ2-3; d_gene: TRBD2; abundance: .; CDR3nt: TGTGCCAGCCTTAGCGGGAGGGTCACAGATACGCAGTATTTT; CDR3aa: CASLSGRVTDTQYF
v_gene: TRBV20-1; j_gene: TRBJ2-7; d_gene: TRBD2; abundance: many; CDR3nt: TGCAGTGCTAGGTCTAGCGGGGCAGCCTACGAGCAGTACTTC; CDR3aa: CSARSSGAAYEQYF
v_gene: TRBV5-1; j_gene: TRBJ1-5; d_gene: TRBD1; abundance: many; CDR3nt: TGCGCCAGCAGCGCAACAGGGGGTAGAGGTCAGCCCCAGCATTTT; CDR3aa: CASSATGGRGQPQHF
v_gene: TRBV6-1; j_gene: TRBJ1-3; d_gene: TRBD1; abundance: .; CDR3nt: TGTGCCAGCATCCCGGGACAGAACTCTGGAAACACCATATATTTT; CDR3aa: CASIPGQNSGNTIYF
v_gene: TRBV7-2; j_gene: TRBJ2-7; d_gene: .; abundance: few; CDR3nt: TGTGCCAGCAGTTTTGAGGGGTCAGGGCTGCGCGAGCAGTACTTC; CDR3aa: CASSFEGSGLREQYF
v_gene: TRBV27; j_gene: TRBJ2-6; d_gene: .; abundance: few; CDR3nt: TGTGCCAGCAGCTATCGACAGCGAGCTGGGGCCAACGTCCTGACTTTC; CDR3aa: CASSYRQRAGANVLTF